This record covers a single T cell receptor (beta chain). What it recognizes is unknown. Assays were performed on roughly 90,000 TCR templates per sample. Measured with immunoSEQ multiplex PCR; TCRdb has only the in-frame clones, and not every one. Among approximately 58,000 clones listed, more than 85% were seen once. The length of the CDR3 is 14 residues. The germline gives CDR1 SEHNR, CDR2 FQNEAQ (reference sequence). Trimming removed 1 base at V and 3 bases at J, with 10 bases between. These data belong to a study of siplizumab effects on memory and regulatory T cells. Study-level results: Naive T cells seemed more diverse than memory cells and seemed major alloresponse contributors.

Sequencing was carried out using CD8+ T cells sorted from blood. This TCR came from a human donor in good health. The chain recombines TRBV7-9 with TRBJ2-7, with D maybe TRBD1 (5 bases). The chain's CDR3 is CASSLVTGVYEQYF. CDR3 coding DNA: TGTGCCAGCAGCTTAGTTACAGGAGTCTACGAGCAGTACTTC. The whole variable domain, remainder taken from reference TRBV7-9 and TRBJ2-7, is DTGVSQNPRHKITKRGQNVTFRCDPISEHNRLYWYRQTLGQGPEFLTYFQNEAQLEKSRLLSDRFSAERPKGSFSTLEIQRTEQGDSAMYLCASSLVTGVYEQYFGPGTRLTVT.